The 3 T cell receptor beta chains below come from one sample, sequenced in a study of cytomegalovirus exposure and HLA in healthy donors (dated by TCRdb to 2015 to 2018). Libraries came from the immunoSEQ multiplex PCR assay. This is the immuneACCESS table as TCRdb keeps it, with only in-frame sequences that have V and J called. A part of the clones is gone; compared with another copy, unresolved V genes explain less than half, and the rest is unexplained. Present in this sample are about 140,000 clones, about 90% of which were seen just once. Just under 3% of the sample belongs to the ten largest clones. The material sequenced was PBMCs. The source is a man between 18 and 35 years old in good health and CMV-seronegative.

CDR3 sequence: CASSPTSGSPDEQYF. Here the CDR3 DNA reads TGTGCCAGCTCACCGACTAGCGGGAGTCCCGACGAGCAGTACTTC. The chain employs TRBV18 and TRBJ2-7; TRBD2 aligns across 12 bases. The CDR3 loop spans 15 amino acids. CDR1 KGHSH and CDR2 LQKENI come from the germline V gene. V dropped 3 bases and J dropped 5; count of bases not matched to a gene: 5.

This chain uses TRBV25-1 with TRBJ1-4; TRBD1 is a possible D gene (5 bases). The CDR3 covers 16 residues. V lost 6 bases to trimming and J lost 5 bases, with 19 bases between them. Germline lookup yields CDR1 MGHDK and CDR2 SYGVNS. In nucleotides, the CDR3 is TGTGCCAGCAGAAACCCCGGGACGGGAGAGAATGAAAAACTGTTTTTT. It codes for CASRNPGTGENEKLFF.

The V and J genes are TRBV5-1 and TRBJ1-1; D possibly corresponds to TRBD1 (5 bases). This CDR3 contains 13 residues. The V end lost 4 bases, the J end lost 8 bases, and 15 bases lay between the germline ends. The germline V gene encodes CDR1 SGHRS and CDR2 YFSETQ. CDR3 protein: CASSRTGPPEAFF. The DNA for the CDR3 is TGCGCCAGCAGCCGCACAGGTCCCCCCGAAGCTTTCTTT.